This T cell receptor beta chain was obtained from a study of T-cell reconstitution after alpha-beta-depleted transplantation in children. General observations from the study: T-cell numbers and diversity, one year after transplant, stemmed largely from T cells that were newly produced. Reportedly, only several hundred clones from non-depleted graft cells drove alpha-beta T-cell counts at about two months. Where some patients showed high TCRbeta diversity at day 60, it came from recipient T cells and thymic progenitors that had survived.

During its preparation, the TCRbeta library received unique molecular identifiers. TCRdb reprocessed the PCR reads with MiXCR, giving one entry per CDR3 protein. The repertoire has around 120,000 distinct CDR3 sequences, around 23% of them found once; the top ten carry about 10%. This clonotype was found many times. The antigen is unknown. Germline V lookup: CDR1 DFQATT, CDR2 SNEGSKA (reference sequence). Deletions cut 5 bases from V and 3 bases from J, with 14 bases between. This CDR3 region has 13 residues. The sample here was PBMCs, mostly from graft donor cells, taken 180 days after TCRalphabeta/CD19-depleted stem cell transplant. The chain carries TRBV20-1 and TRBJ2-7; D gene unclear. The receptor was isolated from a male patient aged 2 to 9 who had a stem cell transplant for chronic granulomatous disease, so the T cells may come from the graft donor. The CDR3, as DNA: TGCAGTGCTTTAACCCCTTTCCTCTACGAGCAGTACTTC. This encodes CSALTPFLYEQYF.